The 7 T cell receptor beta chains below were found in one sample sequenced in a study of T cells in Graves' hyperthyroidism and ophthalmopathy (dated by TCRdb to between 2018 and 2021). The library was obtained by multiplex PCR. This sample was sequenced with an Illumina HiSeq 2000. The TCR beta CDR3 regions were amplified from RNA transcripts. The first round of RT-PCR for the TCR CDR3 was performed with the HTBI primer set and the Qiagen OneStep RT-PCR kit. TCRdb reworked the public reads: Q25 trimming with fastp, MiXCR clone assembly, productive beta chains retained. CDR3 protein sequences are deduplicated, and each keeps its most common genes and DNA. For this sample there are about 600,000 distinct CDR3 sequences; 12% to 15% appear just once. About 6.6% of the sample is held by the ten biggest clonotypes. The specimen was blood. The source of these receptors is a young woman with Graves' ophthalmopathy.

This clonotype was observed many times. This chain connects TRBV28 to TRBJ1-4; TRBD1 is a possible D gene (5 bases). Between the trimmed V and J ends, which lost 6 bases and 0 bases, there was a span of 14 bases. The CDR3 spans 16 residues. Germline V gives CDR1 MDHEN, CDR2 SYDVKM. In DNA form, the CDR3 reads TGTGCCAGCAGCTCCGGGGGGGAGGCAACTAATGAAAAACTGTTTTTT. As protein: CASSSGGEATNEKLFF.

The V and J genes are TRBV10-3 and TRBJ1-1; 8 nucleotides line up with TRBD1. This CDR3 is built from 12 residues. Per the germline V gene, CDR1 is ENHRY and CDR2 is SYGVKD. V trimming: 10 bases; J trimming: 5 bases; junction bases outside the gene matches: 6. This CDR3 reads CATLRQGTEAFF. The CDR3 DNA follows: TGTGCCACTTTAAGACAGGGGACTGAAGCTTTCTTT.

This chain links TRBV11-3 with TRBJ2-1; 13 bases match TRBD2. The CDR3 spans 18 residues. V lost 8 bases and J lost 6; bases outside the gene matches: 16. Looked up from germline, CDR1 is SGHNT and CDR2 is YENEEA. This chain's CDR3 is CASSQEGLRLAGGNEQFF. The CDR3, as DNA: TGTGCCAGCTCACAAGAAGGACTCCGACTAGCGGGAGGCAATGAGCAGTTCTTC.

In its sample, this clonotype was seen many times. The chain combines TRBV7-2 with TRBJ2-5; D is uncertain. From germline, CDR1 is SGHTA and CDR2 FQGNSA. The CDR3 consists of 11 residues. V gave up 0 bases and J gave up 6 bases, with 2 bases separating them. The CDR3 here is CASSLAQTQYF. The CDR3 DNA is TGTGCCAGCAGCTTAGCGCAGACCCAGTACTTC.

There are many counts of this clonotype. The chain joins TRBV7-2 to TRBJ2-7; 8 nucleotides agree with TRBD1. Unmatched junction bases numbered 9, after V lost 2 bases and J lost 6 bases. The V gene's germline CDR1 is SGHTA and CDR2 FQGNSA. The CDR3 covers 15 residues. The CDR3 is CASSLRGQGRIEQYF. In DNA form, the CDR3 reads TGTGCCAGCAGCTTAAGAGGACAGGGTAGGATCGAGCAGTACTTC.

This clonotype was seen repeatedly, ten times or more. This chain links TRBV20-1 with TRBJ2-7; 8 bases match TRBD2. Germline V gene lookup returns CDR1 DFQATT and CDR2 SNEGSKA (reference sequence). V gave up 3 bases and J gave up 0 bases; unmatched junction bases: 10. The CDR3 runs to 16 residues. The CDR3 spells CSASPITSGSSYEQYF. In DNA form, the CDR3 reads TGCAGTGCTAGCCCAATTACTAGCGGCAGCTCCTACGAGCAGTACTTC.

This clonotype was detected ten times or more. The chain links TRBV12-3 or TRBV12-4 to TRBJ1-2, with a weak D call TRBD1 (5 bases). This CDR3 is built from 17 residues. The ends were cut back, 6 bases at V and 6 bases at J, with 26 bases in the middle. DNA of the CDR3: TGTGCCAGCAGCTGGCTAGGCGACAGTAGTAAGGAGGATGGCTACACCTTC. This sequence encodes CASSWLGDSSKEDGYTF.